This paragraph reports one T cell receptor beta chain. What it binds is unknown. Sequencing was performed with immunoSEQ multiplex PCR; in TCRdb, only in-frame clones are kept and a portion is missing. The table shows 45,000 to 60,000 clones, with just under 80% occurring only once. CDR1 SEHNR and CDR2 FQNEAQ come from the germline V gene (reference sequence). This CDR3 has 18 residues. The V segment lost 2 bases and the J segment 5 bases; nucleotides outside the gene matches: 10. This entry is derived from a study of memory CD4+ T cells and cytomegalovirus serostatus. Study information: Of the healthy Belgian adults, under 10 were CMV seropositive and around 22 seronegative. Study-level results: Each of approximately 69 CMV-associated TCRbeta sequences occurred in one to five individuals.

The sort gate was single viable CD3+CD4+CD8-CD45RO+ cells for memory CD4+ T cells. V and J are TRBV7-9 and TRBJ2-1, with 12 nucleotides matching TRBD1. Sequencing was carried out using memory CD4+ T cells from blood. This receptor was obtained from an adult in good health and CMV-seronegative. In nucleotides, the CDR3 is TGTGCCAGCAGCTTACCCCCGGGACAGGGGGCGGTAAACAATGAGCAGTTCTTC. Amino acids: CASSLPPGQGAVNNEQFF.